These 20 T cell receptor beta chains were all obtained from the same sample, sequenced in a study of shared clonotypes between healthy human individuals (dated by TCRdb to 2020 to 2022). Library preparation used the immunoSEQ multiplex PCR assay. In TCRdb, the immuneACCESS table is reduced to in-frame sequences with V and J assigned. These tables do not hold every clone; where another copy was compared, an unresolved V gene accounts for under half, and the others remain unexplained. The sample includes about 2.4 million clones, with more than 90% observed a single time. The ten most abundant clones make up over 0.12% of the sample. Sequencing used naive CD4+ T cells sorted from blood. In light of the paper, this sample's cell subset or site label describes: CD45RA+ positively selected. Receptors were obtained from a man aged 18 to 35 in good health.

V and J are TRBV9 and TRBJ2-2, with D unclear. Germline assignment: CDR1 SGDLS and CDR2 YYNGEE. CDR3 length: 18 amino acids. Trimming pared 3 bases from V and 5 bases from J, leaving 23 bases between. CDR3 bases: TGTGCCAGCAGCGCTTTACCGGGCCGCCAATCCAAGACCGGGGAGCTGTTTTTT. This sequence encodes CASSALPGRQSKTGELFF.

The CDR3 here is CASRGRGGTHIEQYF. The CDR3 nucleotides are TGTGCCAGCAGGGGACGGGGGGGCACGCATATCGAGCAGTACTTC. This chain connects TRBV11-2 to TRBJ2-7, with 8 bases matching TRBD2. Losses at the gene ends were 6 bases for V and 6 bases for J; bases not matched to a gene: 13. From germline, CDR1 is SGHAT and CDR2 FQNNGV. The CDR3 extends over 15 amino acids.

The chain employs TRBV6-1 and TRBJ1-2; the D gene is possibly TRBD1 (5 bases). Germline V gene lookup returns CDR1 MNHNS and CDR2 SASEGT. The V end was cut by 3 bases, the J end by 4 bases, with 15 bases between. The CDR3 runs 15 residues. CDR3 region: CASSEIVGPIYGYTF. CDR3 DNA: TGTGCCAGCAGTGAGATCGTGGGACCGATCTATGGCTACACCTTC.

This rearrangement joins TRBV9 to TRBJ2-5; TRBD1 matches at 9 bases. Germline loops: CDR1 SGDLS, CDR2 YYNGEE. Unmatched junction bases numbered 2, after V lost 2 bases and J lost 3 bases. This CDR3 has 14 amino acids. The CDR3 spells CASSVGDREETQYF. The CDR3, as DNA: TGTGCCAGCAGCGTTGGGGACAGGGAAGAGACCCAGTACTTC.

The gene calls are TRBV2 and TRBJ2-6; D not certain. V was clipped by 3 bases and J by 0 bases, with 12 bases between them. The CDR3 has 17 amino acids. From germline, CDR1 is SNHLY and CDR2 FYNNEI. CDR3 amino acids: CASSDRQLNSGANVLTF. In DNA form, the CDR3 reads TGTGCCAGCAGTGATAGGCAGCTGAACTCTGGGGCCAACGTCCTGACTTTC.

The chain couples TRBV29-1 to TRBJ2-7; no firm D call. V was clipped by 6 bases and J by 0 bases, with 12 bases between them. The V gene's germline CDR1 is SQVTM and CDR2 ANQGSEA. This CDR3 spans 13 amino acids. CDR3 region: CSVSRAASYEQYF. The DNA of the CDR3 is TGCAGCGTAAGTAGGGCAGCCTCCTACGAGCAGTACTTC.

The chain has TRBV5-4 and TRBJ2-1; possibly TRBD1 or TRBD2 for D (6 bases each). CDR3 length: 16 residues. Trimming stripped 4 bases from V and 6 bases from J, with 20 bases between. Germline values: CDR1 SGHNT, CDR2 YYREEE (reference sequence). CDR3: CASSPRGDVGGNEQFF. CDR3 in DNA: TGTGCCAGCAGCCCAAGGGGGGACGTAGGGGGCAATGAGCAGTTCTTC. Complete variable domain (other parts from reference TRBV5-4 and TRBJ2-1): ETGVTQSPTHLIKTRGQQVTLRCSSQSGHNTVSWYQQALGQGPQFIFQYYREEENGRGNFPPRFSGLQFPNYSSELNVNALELDDSALYLCASSPRGDVGGNEQFFGPGTRLTVL.

The chain joins TRBV10-2 to TRBJ2-1; D not certain. The CDR3 is 13 residues long. V was cut by 2 bases and J by 4 bases, with 6 bases left in between. Germline CDR1 reads WSHSY; CDR2 reads SAAADI. For the CDR3, the DNA is TGCGCCAGCAGTGAGGTAGAGTACAATGAGCAGTTCTTC. Its translation is CASSEVEYNEQFF.

CDR3 bases: TGTGCCAGCAGTGCCCAGGGGGGCGCGAATGAAAAACTGTTTTTT. Amino acids: CASSAQGGANEKLFF. The rearrangement links TRBV6-1 to TRBJ1-4; TRBD1 matches 7 bases. The germline gives CDR1 MNHNS, CDR2 SASEGT. The CDR3 covers 15 residues. After removal of 4 bases from V and 5 bases from J, the junction contained 7 bases not matched to a gene.

With respect to this clone: The sample holds other DNA sequences that translate to the same CDR3. The V and J genes are TRBV5-1 and TRBJ2-3, with no clear D. The V end was cut by 3 bases, the J end by 0 bases, with 11 bases between. Germline V gives CDR1 SGHRS, CDR2 YFSETQ. The CDR3 length is 15 residues. The CDR3, as DNA: TGCGCCAGCAGCTCGGGCGGTGGGAGCACAGATACGCAGTATTTT. Its translation is CASSSGGGSTDTQYF.

The chain combines TRBV19 with TRBJ1-5; a possible D gene is TRBD1 (6 bases). There are 14 residues in the CDR3. Per the germline V gene, CDR1 is LNHDA and CDR2 is SQIVND (reference sequence). Deletions cut 8 bases from V and 7 bases from J, with 18 bases between. CDR3 region: CASHDGGAWQPQHF. CDR3 bases: TGTGCCAGTCATGATGGGGGGGCTTGGCAGCCCCAGCATTTT.

The chain employs TRBV7-8 and TRBJ2-1; a weak D match, TRBD2 (6 bases). V was clipped by 5 bases and J by 12 bases, with 11 bases between them. The CDR3 has 11 amino acids. The germline V gene encodes CDR1 SGHVS and CDR2 FQNEAQ. The DNA of the CDR3 is TGTGCCAGCAGCCAAGGGACTGCGCAGTTCTTC. Its protein product is CASSQGTAQFF.

The chain recombines TRBV7-8 with TRBJ2-5; 10 nucleotides match TRBD2. The V gene's germline CDR1 is SGHVS and CDR2 FQNEAQ. The CDR3 spans 16 residues. J gave up 4 bases and V 2 bases, and 7 bases lay outside the gene matches. This CDR3 reads CASSLWVSSGRETQYF. CDR3 bases: TGTGCCAGCAGCTTATGGGTCTCTAGCGGGAGAGAGACCCAGTACTTC.

The chain uses TRBV6-5 and TRBJ2-5; D remains unclear. The DNA end is a closer match to TRBJ2-7, so the J assignment may be wrong. This CDR3 is 15 amino acids long. Germline-derived CDR1 and CDR2 are MNHEY and SVGAGI. The chain's CDR3 is CASSYSGRPSYEQYF. The CDR3 nucleotides read TGTGCCAGCAGTTACTCAGGAAGGCCCTCCTACGAGCAGTACTTC.

The J gene is TRBJ2-7, the V gene TRBV5-1, with a possible D match to TRBD1 (6 bases). The CDR3 extends over 14 amino acids. Germline V gene sequence: CDR1 SGHRS, CDR2 YFSETQ. V dropped 4 bases and J dropped 6 bases, with 17 bases sitting between them. DNA for the CDR3: TGCGCCAGCAGCGTCTCCGGGACAAGGAGCGAGCAGTACTTC. Protein: CASSVSGTRSEQYF.

V and J are TRBV28 and TRBJ1-5; D is perhaps TRBD1 (5 bases). This CDR3 has 15 amino acids. Trimming cost V 5 bases and J 0 bases, with 11 bases left between them. Germline values: CDR1 MDHEN, CDR2 SYDVKM. The CDR3 is CASSQGTYSNQPQHF. CDR3 DNA sequence: TGTGCCAGCAGTCAAGGGACTTATAGCAATCAGCCCCAGCATTTT. Together with reference TRBV28 and TRBJ1-5, the CDR3 gives the full variable domain: DVKVTQSSRYLVKRTGEKVFLECVQDMDHENMFWYRQDPGLGLRLIYFSYDVKMKEKGDIPEGYSVSREKKERFSLILESASTNQTSMYLCASSQGTYSNQPQHFGDGTRLSIL.

The chain recombines TRBV2 with TRBJ1-2; D call uncertain. The germline gives CDR1 SNHLY, CDR2 FYNNEI. Trimming stripped 4 bases from V and 4 bases from J, with 13 bases between. The CDR3 has 14 amino acids. The chain's CDR3 is CASSVMEALYGYTF. CDR3 DNA: TGTGCCAGCAGTGTAATGGAGGCGCTCTATGGCTACACCTTC.

CDR3 amino acids: CASSGSGPRAFF. The CDR3 nucleotides read TGTGCCAGCAGCGGTTCCGGCCCGCGGGCTTTCTTT. The chain links TRBV2 to TRBJ1-1, with D hard to call. Per germline, CDR1 SNHLY and CDR2 FYNNEI. V was pared by 6 bases and J by 11 bases, with 16 bases between. This CDR3 is 12 amino acids long.

The genes are TRBV6-6 and TRBJ2-2; D gene ambiguous. The germline CDR1 and CDR2 sequences are MNHNY and SVGAGI (reference sequence). With 7 bases removed from V and 6 bases from J, the gap between germline ends came to 6 bases. The CDR3 has 11 residues. The CDR3 DNA follows: TGTGCCAGCATAGCTTCCGGGGAGCTGTTTTTT. The encoded protein is CASIASGELFF.

V is TRBV29-1 and J is TRBJ2-7; D might be TRBD2 (6 bases). V lost 0 bases and J lost 5, with 11 bases in between. The CDR3 length is 13 residues. Germline V lookup: CDR1 SQVTM, CDR2 ANQGSEA. CDR3 in DNA: TGCAGCGTTGAAGATGAGGCGGGGAACGAGCAGTACTTC. Translation gives CSVEDEAGNEQYF.